This T cell receptor (beta chain) was profiled in a study of blood T cell repertoires in COVID-19. On the study more broadly: COVID-19 samples, acute and convalescent, were from the United States, Italy and Spain.

Germline V gene sequence: CDR1 SGHRS, CDR2 YFSETQ. CDR3 length equals 13 residues. The V and J ends lost 9 bases and 4 bases, in that order; junction bases with no gene match: 5. Some clones are missing from TCRdb's copy, which holds only in-frame ones; the method was immunoSEQ multiplex PCR. The data show some 130,000 clones, with approximately 81% seen just once and around 12% held by the top ten. The rearrangement links TRBV5-1 to TRBJ2-5; TRBD1 matches at 11 bases. This clonotype originated in a woman in her 30s who had recovered from COVID-19. Sequencing was carried out using peripheral blood. Here the CDR3 reads CATSGTGGETQYF. DNA for the CDR3: TGCGCCACCTCGGGGACAGGGGGAGAGACCCAGTACTTC.